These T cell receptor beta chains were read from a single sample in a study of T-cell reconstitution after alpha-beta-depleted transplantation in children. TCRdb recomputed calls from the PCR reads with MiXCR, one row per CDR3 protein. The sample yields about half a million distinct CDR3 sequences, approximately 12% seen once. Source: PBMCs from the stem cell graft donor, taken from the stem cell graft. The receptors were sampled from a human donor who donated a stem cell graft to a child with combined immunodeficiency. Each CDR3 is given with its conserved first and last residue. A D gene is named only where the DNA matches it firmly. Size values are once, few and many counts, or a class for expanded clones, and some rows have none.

TGTGCCAGCAGTCCTGACTCAGCGGGGGGCTTTCGAACCTCAGCCTACGAGCAGTACTTC	CASSPDSAGGFRTSAYEQYF	TRBD2	TRBV4-2	TRBJ2-7	few
TGCGCCAGCAGCTTGGACAGGGCGCCTCGCGAGCAGTTCTTC	CASSLDRAPREQFF	-	TRBV5-1	TRBJ2-1	-
TGCAGCGGCACCCAATCAGGGACGAACACTGAAGCTTTCTTT	CSGTQSGTNTEAFF	-	TRBV29-1	TRBJ1-1	many
TGTGCCAGCACCAAATCTACCGTGGCCGGGGAGCTGTTTTTT	CASTKSTVAGELFF	-	TRBV12-3/TRBV12-4	TRBJ2-2	-
TGCAGCGTCGGAGCCGCAGATACGCAGTATTTT	CSVGAADTQYF	-	TRBV29-1	TRBJ2-3	few
TGCAGTGCCGAGACTAGCGGGAGAGGGTTGCTGGGCACAGATACGCAGTATTTT	CSAETSGRGLLGTDTQYF	TRBD2	TRBV20-1	TRBJ2-3	few
TGCAGCGTTGAAGTGGGGGCAGCCCACTACGAGCAGTACTTC	CSVEVGAAHYEQYF	-	TRBV29-1	TRBJ2-7	-
TGCAGCGTTGTCACAGGGGGGGGCTATGGCTACACCTTC	CSVVTGGGYGYTF	TRBD1	TRBV29-1	TRBJ1-2	few
TGTGCCAGCAGCTTAGTTGGCGGGGATTTCAATGAGCAGTTCTTC	CASSLVGGDFNEQFF	-	TRBV7-9	TRBJ2-1	few
TGCAGTGCTAGAGACGAGGGCCCAGAGACCCAGTACTTC	CSARDEGPETQYF	-	TRBV20-1	TRBJ2-5	-
TGTGCCAGCAGTCCAGCGAGCGGGAGGCAGAGCTCCTACAATGAGCAGTTCTTC	CASSPASGRQSSYNEQFF	TRBD2	TRBV2	TRBJ2-1	few
TGCAGTGCTAGCGGGCAGGGGGCTGAAAAACTGTTTTTT	CSASGQGAEKLFF	TRBD1	TRBV20-1	TRBJ1-4	few
TGTGCCAGCAGCTCACTAGCGGATGGGGACAATGAGCAGTTCTTC	CASSSLADGDNEQFF	TRBD2	TRBV7-6	TRBJ2-1	-
TGCAGTGCTAAACAGGGTCCGAACACCGGGGAGCTGTTTTTT	CSAKQGPNTGELFF	-	TRBV20-1	TRBJ2-2	few
TGTGCCAGCAGTTTATGGGGGGATCAGAAGACCCAGTACTTC	CASSLWGDQKTQYF	-	TRBV12-3/TRBV12-4	TRBJ2-5	few
TGTGCCAGCAGCACCCAGCAAGGGAGGAGCTTTAATGAGCAGTTCTTC	CASSTQQGRSFNEQFF	-	TRBV7-2	TRBJ2-1	-
TGTGCCAGCAGTCCGGGACCGATTGGGCTAGAGACCCAGTACTTC	CASSPGPIGLETQYF	-	TRBV2	TRBJ2-5	-
TGCAGTGCAACGACAGGAGCTAATGAGCAGTTCTTC	CSATTGANEQFF	-	TRBV20-1	TRBJ2-1	many
TGTGCCAGCAGTGGGTCGCGGTCCTACAATGAGCAGTTCTTC	CASSGSRSYNEQFF	-	TRBV25-1	TRBJ2-1	-
TGTGCCAGCAGTTCACTGTTCCCGGGGAACATTCAGTACTTC	CASSSLFPGNIQYF	-	TRBV28	TRBJ2-4	few
TGTGCCAGCAGTTTAAGGGGGCAGACCAATCAGCCCCAGCATTTT	CASSLRGQTNQPQHF	TRBD1	TRBV27	TRBJ1-5	-
TGTGCCAGCAGCCAAGTTGGAGGCTACACCGGGGAGCTGTTTTTT	CASSQVGGYTGELFF	-	TRBV12-3/TRBV12-4	TRBJ2-2	-
TGTGCCATGCATGGACACATCGGATTAGGCGAGCAGTACTTC	CAMHGHIGLGEQYF	-	TRBV10-3	TRBJ2-7	many
TGTGCCAGCAGCTTAGGTCTAGCGGGAGGGATCTACGAGCAGTACTTC	CASSLGLAGGIYEQYF	TRBD2	TRBV7-8	TRBJ2-7	few
TGCAGCGTAGGGGTCGGCGCTAGCGGGAGATACGAGCAGTACTTC	CSVGVGASGRYEQYF	TRBD2	TRBV29-1	TRBJ2-7	few
TGCAGTGCTAGACTTCTAACGCATGGCGAGCAGTACTTC	CSARLLTHGEQYF	-	TRBV20-1	TRBJ2-7	-
TGCGCCAGCAGCCAAGGCGGCAACTACGAGCAGTACTTC	CASSQGGNYEQYF	-	TRBV4-3	TRBJ2-7	many
TGCAGTGCTCCCCGGGATAAGGGACAGGGGGCCTACGAGCAGTACTTC	CSAPRDKGQGAYEQYF	TRBD1	TRBV20-1	TRBJ2-7	-
TGTGCCAGCAGTTTTAGCGGGGATTACAATGAGCAGTTCTTC	CASSFSGDYNEQFF	TRBD2	TRBV12-3/TRBV12-4	TRBJ2-1	many
TGTGCCAGCAGTTACTCGAACCCCACCGGGGGTTACAATGAGCAGTTCTTC	CASSYSNPTGGYNEQFF	-	TRBV6-5	TRBJ2-1	-
TGTGCCAGCAGTTCATCCGGGACAGGGACCTACGAGCAGTACTTC	CASSSSGTGTYEQYF	TRBD1	TRBV6-2/TRBV6-3	TRBJ2-7	-
TGTGCCAGCAGTCGTCGCCCGAGTCATGCGGGGGGGAACACCGGGGAGCTGTTTTTT	CASSRRPSHAGGNTGELFF	TRBD2	TRBV27	TRBJ2-2	few
TGTGCCAGCAGCTTAGCCCCTAGCGGGAGGGCCTTCTTC	CASSLAPSGRAFF	TRBD2	TRBV11-1	TRBJ2-1	-
TGTGCCAGCAGTTTGGCGGCCTCTGGAAACACCATATATTTT	CASSLAASGNTIYF	-	TRBV12-3/TRBV12-4	TRBJ1-3	few
TGCAGTGCTAGAGAGCTCGGAGAGAAGTACTATGGCTACACCTTC	CSARELGEKYYGYTF	-	TRBV20-1	TRBJ1-2	few
TGCAGTGCTAGACATCCCGGGTCCGAGACCCAGTACTTC	CSARHPGSETQYF	-	TRBV20-1	TRBJ2-5	many
TGCGCCAGCAGCATCCGGGACAGGAATTACAATGAGCAGTTCTTC	CASSIRDRNYNEQFF	TRBD1	TRBV4-3	TRBJ2-1	few